A selection of T cell receptor beta chains follows, all from one sample in a study of regulatory T cells in long-lasting Graves disease. From the multiplex PCR reads, TCRdb called clonotypes with MiXCR, one entry per CDR3 protein. Of about 440,000 distinct CDR3 sequences listed, approximately 16% are singletons. This sample was shared with a second study, whose subject was T cells in Graves' hyperthyroidism and ophthalmopathy.

Sequencing used peripheral blood mononuclear cells (PBMCs), obtained at new diagnosis, from a patient treated with antithyroid drugs. All receptors derive from a woman in her late teens or twenties with Graves disease. The CDR3 runs from the conserved cysteine through the conserved F or W. The D gene is left open where the match is weak. Rows give clone size only sometimes, using once, few, many, or a class for an expanded clone.

TRBJ2-1	TRBV12-3/TRBV12-4	-	TRBD2	TGTGCCAGCAGTGGTACTAGCGGGAGATGGAATGAGCAGTTCTTC	CASSGTSGRWNEQFF
TRBJ2-7	TRBV6-2/TRBV6-3	-	-	TGTGCCAGCAGTTACTCTAAGAGTGGAGAGCAGTACTTC	CASSYSKSGEQYF
TRBJ2-7	TRBV28	many	-	TGTGCCAGCAGTTCCTCCACCGCCCACCAGGGGACCTACGAGCAGTACTTC	CASSSSTAHQGTYEQYF
TRBJ2-7	TRBV20-1	many	-	TGCAGTGCTAGGGAGTCGTATCAGGGGTTATACGAGCAGTACTTC	CSARESYQGLYEQYF
TRBJ1-5	TRBV29-1	many	TRBD1	TGCAGCGTTCGACAGGGCAGCTTAGGCCAGCCCCAGCATTTT	CSVRQGSLGQPQHF
TRBJ2-2	TRBV6-5	-	-	TGTGCCAGCAGTTACTCAGGGGACACCGGGGAGCTGTTTTTT	CASSYSGDTGELFF
TRBJ2-7	TRBV18	many	TRBD2	TGTGCCAGCTCGCCACCTAGCGGGAGGGGCGAGCAGTACTTC	CASSPPSGRGEQYF
TRBJ2-3	TRBV7-2	many	-	TGTGCCAGCAGCTTAGGGGGGAAAGGCACAGATACGCAGTATTTT	CASSLGGKGTDTQYF
TRBJ2-1	TRBV30	few	TRBD2	TGTGCCTGGAGCGCACTCGGGAGGCCCTACAATGAGCAGTTCTTC	CAWSALGRPYNEQFF
TRBJ2-3	TRBV12-3/TRBV12-4	many	TRBD2	TGTGCCAGCAGTCCTCCGGGACTAACCACAGATACGCAGTATTTT	CASSPPGLTTDTQYF
TRBJ2-3	TRBV27	many	TRBD2	TGTGCCAGCAGTTTCCGGGAGGCGAATACGCAGTATTTT	CASSFREANTQYF
TRBJ1-5	TRBV4-2	few	TRBD1	TGTGCCAGCAGCCAGACAGGGAGTCAGCCCCAGCATTTT	CASSQTGSQPQHF
TRBJ1-1	TRBV19	few	-	TGTGCCAGTATCGGGAGGGGGGCGCGCTCTGAAGCTTTCTTT	CASIGRGARSEAFF
TRBJ2-1	TRBV24-1	-	-	TGTGCCACCAGTGATTTAAGCTCTACAAACAATGAGCAGTTCTTC	CATSDLSSTNNEQFF
TRBJ2-1	TRBV6-5	many	TRBD2	TGTGCCAGCAGTTACTCTGGGACTAGTCATGATGAGCAGTTCTTC	CASSYSGTSHDEQFF
TRBJ2-7	TRBV18	many	TRBD2	TGTGCCAGCTCACAAACTAGCGGGATGGCCTACGAGCAGTACTTC	CASSQTSGMAYEQYF
TRBJ2-1	TRBV6-1	few	-	TGTGCCAGCAGCTGGGACCCGGAGAATGAGCAGTTCTTC	CASSWDPENEQFF
TRBJ2-7	TRBV6-1	many	TRBD2	TGTGCCAGCAGGAGGGGACTAGCGGCCTACGAGCAGTACTTC	CASRRGLAAYEQYF
TRBJ2-1	TRBV5-1	many	TRBD2	TGCGCCAGCAGCTTGGGGGCTAGCGGGAACTCCGGCAATGAGCAGTTCTTC	CASSLGASGNSGNEQFF
TRBJ2-3	TRBV6-1	many	TRBD2	TGTGCCAGCAAAGAACTAGCGACTAGCACAGATACGCAGTATTTT	CASKELATSTDTQYF
TRBJ2-5	TRBV5-1	few	-	TGCGCCAGCAGCCGACTGACAGAGGAGACCCAGTACTTC	CASSRLTEETQYF
TRBJ1-2	TRBV7-2	few	-	TGTGCCAGCAGCAGCCCACAATTGGGCTACACCTTC	CASSSPQLGYTF
TRBJ2-3	TRBV4-1	-	TRBD2	TGCGCCAGCAGCCAAATGACTAGCGTACACACAGATACGCAGTATTTT	CASSQMTSVHTDTQYF
TRBJ2-2	TRBV10-1	-	-	TGCGCCAGCAGTGAGTCGTTCGAAGCCGGGGAGCTGTTTTTT	CASSESFEAGELFF
TRBJ2-3	TRBV6-1	few	TRBD1	TGTGCCAGCAGACGATACAGGGGGTGGCCAGATACGCAGTATTTT	CASRRYRGWPDTQYF
TRBJ2-2	TRBV29-1	-	-	TGCAGCGTTGCTCCCCGCGGAAACACCGGGGAGCTGTTTTTT	CSVAPRGNTGELFF
TRBJ2-7	TRBV7-2	many	TRBD2	TGTGCCAGCAGCTTAGGGACTAGCGGGAGTTGGCAGTACTTC	CASSLGTSGSWQYF
TRBJ1-1	TRBV6-1	many	TRBD1	TGTGCCAGCAGGGGGACAGGGCTTGCTGAAGCTTTCTTT	CASRGTGLAEAFF
TRBJ2-1	TRBV6-2/TRBV6-3	many	-	TGTGCCAGCAGTTACTTACCCTGGGGAGATGAGCAGTTCTTC	CASSYLPWGDEQFF